Following are 18 T cell receptor beta chains from one sample sequenced in a study of high-grade serous ovarian cancer treatment subgroups. The tumor samples were collected prior to definitive surgery or chemotherapy. The table came from immunoSEQ multiplex PCR; TCRdb's copy has only in-frame clones and leaves some out. In the table there are over a thousand clones, over 75% of which are singletons. What was sequenced was tumor tissue. The receptors were gathered from a human donor with high-grade serous ovarian cancer.

The genes are TRBV7-9 and TRBJ2-7, with a tentative D call TRBD1 (5 bases). The V gene lost 6 bases and the J gene lost 0 bases, with 9 bases spanning the gap. The CDR3 runs to 13 residues. Germline V lookup: CDR1 SEHNR, CDR2 FQNEAQ (reference sequence). The CDR3 region is CASSFDSSYEQYF. CDR3 bases: TGTGCCAGCAGTTTCGACAGCTCCTACGAGCAGTACTTC. Supplemented by reference TRBV7-9 and TRBJ2-7, the full variable domain reads DTGVSQNPRHKITKRGQNVTFRCDPISEHNRLYWYRQTLGQGPEFLTYFQNEAQLEKSRLLSDRFSAERPKGSFSTLEIQRTEQGDSAMYLCASSFDSSYEQYFGPGTRLTVT.

The chain joins TRBV5-1 to TRBJ2-3; D is ambiguous. This CDR3 spans 13 amino acids. Per the germline V gene, CDR1 is SGHRS and CDR2 is YFSETQ. Deletions cut 4 bases from V and 2 bases from J, with 8 bases between. As DNA, the CDR3 is TGCGCCAGCAGCCTCGGTTTCACAGATACGCAGTATTTT. It codes for CASSLGFTDTQYF. The whole variable domain, filled in from reference TRBV5-1 and TRBJ2-3, reads KAGVTQTPRYLIKTRGQQVTLSCSPISGHRSVSWYQQTPGQGLQFLFEYFSETQRNKGNFPGRFSGRQFSNSRSEMNVSTLELGDSALYLCASSLGFTDTQYFGPGTRLTVL.

The V and J genes are TRBV4-1 and TRBJ2-2; D tentatively reads TRBD1 or TRBD2 (6 bases each). The CDR3 sequence is 14 residues long. CDR1 is MGHRA and CDR2 is YSYEKL in the germline V gene. The V and J ends lost 5 bases and 6 bases respectively, with 13 bases between them. CDR3 coding DNA: TGCGCCAGCAGCATCTCAAGGGGGGCCGGGGAGCTGTTTTTT. As protein: CASSISRGAGELFF.

The chain couples TRBV5-1 to TRBJ1-1; the match to TRBD1 covers 8 bases. This CDR3 contains 14 residues. Trimming cost V 3 bases and J 4 bases; bases outside gene matches: 5. CDR1 SGHRS and CDR2 YFSETQ come from the germline V gene. The CDR3 nucleotides read TGCGCCAGCAGCTCGGACAGGGTGGGCACTGAAGCTTTCTTT. Protein: CASSSDRVGTEAFF.

The rearrangement links TRBV7-2 to TRBJ1-4; D is ambiguous. Trimming left V 1 base short and J 3 bases short, with 12 bases between. The CDR3 consists of 16 residues. Germline CDR1 reads SGHTA; CDR2 reads FQGNSA. Here the CDR3 reads CASSLVRAVANEKLFF. The DNA of the CDR3 is TGTGCCAGCAGCTTAGTGAGGGCGGTGGCTAATGAAAAACTGTTTTTT.

The chain couples TRBV28 to TRBJ1-6; D is undetermined. V lost 10 bases, J lost 1 base, and 8 bases lay in between. CDR1 is MDHEN and CDR2 is SYDVKM in the germline V gene. CDR3 length: 13 amino acids. CDR3 sequence reads: CANRVSYNSPLHF. The CDR3 DNA follows: TGTGCCAACAGAGTATCCTATAATTCACCCCTCCACTTT.

V usage is TRBV5-6 and J usage is TRBJ2-4; perhaps TRBD1 as D (6 bases). The CDR3 contains 12 residues. Trimming removed 4 bases at V and 7 bases at J, with 9 bases between. Per germline, CDR1 SGHDT and CDR2 YYEEEE. The CDR3 coding sequence is TGTGCCAGCAGCATACAGGGTAACATTCAGTACTTC. Translation gives CASSIQGNIQYF.

V gene TRBV2 combines with J gene TRBJ2-1; TRBD2 aligns across 7 bases. The J segment lost 8 bases and the V segment lost 5 bases, leaving 3 bases of the junction unmatched. In germline, CDR1 is SNHLY, CDR2 FYNNEI. The CDR3 is 12 residues long. Here the CDR3 DNA reads TGTGCCAGCAGTAGCGGGGAGGATGAGCAGTTCTTC. Translating gives CASSSGEDEQFF.

The chain recombines TRBV7-6 with TRBJ2-7; 8 bases line up with TRBD2. Germline assignment: CDR1 SGHVS and CDR2 FNYEAQ. This CDR3 region has 17 residues. Trimming at V came to 5 bases and at J to 3 bases, leaving 15 bases not matched to a gene. The CDR3 protein is CASSPLLPSGPIYEQYF. As DNA, the CDR3 is TGTGCCAGCAGCCCACTCCTCCCTAGCGGGCCCATCTACGAGCAGTACTTC.

CDR3 residues: CASSLGIAKNIQYF. The CDR3 DNA reads as TGTGCCAGCAGCTTAGGCATAGCCAAAAACATTCAGTACTTC. This chain uses TRBV7-2 with TRBJ2-4; D ambiguous. This CDR3 comprises 14 residues. Germline CDR1 is SGHTA and CDR2 is FQGNSA. V was clipped by 1 base and J by 0 bases, with 4 bases between them.

This chain joins TRBV21-1 and TRBJ2-1; the table's D call, TRBD2, has no DNA check behind it. TRBV21-1 is deemed a pseudogene. The CDR3 has 17 residues. DNA for the CDR3: TGTGCCAGCAGCAAAGTGCCCCGAGTGAGCTCCTACAATGAGCAGTTCTTC. As protein: CASSKVPRVSSYNEQFF.

This sequence joins TRBV7-8 and TRBJ2-7; D is uncertain. The germline gives CDR1 SGHVS, CDR2 FQNEAQ. CDR3 length: 14 residues. V was shortened by 2 bases and J by 2 bases, with 10 bases between the two germline ends. CDR3 DNA sequence: TGTGCCAGCAGCTTATCCGGAATTACCTACGAGCAGTACTTC. This sequence encodes CASSLSGITYEQYF.

This rearrangement joins TRBV6-4 to TRBJ2-1; D unclear. Trimming shortened V by 5 bases and J by 2 bases, and 7 bases separated the two germline ends. Germline CDR1 reads MRHNA; CDR2 reads SNTAGT. The length of the CDR3 is 13 residues. This CDR3 reads CASSPRAYNEQFF. The CDR3 region has the DNA TGTGCCAGCAGTCCAAGGGCCTACAATGAGCAGTTCTTC.

The chain employs TRBV18 and TRBJ2-7; weak D call: TRBD1 (6 bases). Germline CDR1 is KGHSH and CDR2 is LQKENI. The germline V and J ends were trimmed by 1 base and 5 bases, with 12 bases remaining between them. There are 14 residues in the CDR3. This CDR3 is CASSPLEGGDEQYF. The CDR3 nucleotides read TGTGCCAGCTCACCACTTGAAGGGGGTGACGAGCAGTACTTC. Complete variable domain (other parts from reference TRBV18 and TRBJ2-7): NAGVMQNPRHLVRRRGQEARLRCSPMKGHSHVYWYRQLPEEGLKFMVYLQKENIIDESGMPKERFSAEFPKEGPSILRIQQVVRGDSAAYFCASSPLEGGDEQYFGPGTRLTVT.

The chain's CDR3 is CASSQARGEMQFF. The CDR3 nucleotides are TGTGCCAGCAGCCAAGCTCGCGGGGAGATGCAGTTCTTC. The chain combines TRBV4-2 with TRBJ2-1, with TRBD2 as a possible D gene (6 bases). The V end was cut by 1 base, the J end by 12 bases, with 13 bases between. Germline V gene data show CDR1 as LGHNA and CDR2 as YNFKEQ. The CDR3 has 13 amino acids.

The V gene is TRBV18, the J gene TRBJ2-7, with a tentative D call TRBD2 (5 bases). Per germline, CDR1 KGHSH and CDR2 LQKENI. V lost 6 bases and J 3 bases, leaving 15 bases between the germline ends. The CDR3 runs to 14 residues. CDR3 residues: CASSTGVGNYEQYF. The CDR3 DNA follows: TGTGCCAGCTCGACCGGGGTGGGCAACTACGAGCAGTACTTC.

In its sample, this clone was seen a few times. The rearrangement links TRBV27 to TRBJ1-2; TRBD1 matches at 9 bases. The germline V gene has CDR1 MNHEY and CDR2 SMNVEV (reference sequence). V lost 6 bases to trimming and J lost 7 bases; unmatched junction nucleotides: 15. This CDR3 region has 16 residues. Here the CDR3 reads CASRPSTRDREGGYTF. CDR3 DNA: TGTGCCAGCAGACCTTCGACCCGGGACAGGGAAGGTGGCTACACCTTC.

This clone appeared a few times. This chain links TRBV5-1 with TRBJ2-7; 10 bases align to TRBD2. The CDR3 covers 15 residues. The germline V gene encodes CDR1 SGHRS and CDR2 YFSETQ. With 1 base clipped from V and 3 bases from J, the junction kept 4 bases outside the gene matches. The CDR3 sequence: CASSLSSGRGYEQYF. CDR3 coding DNA: TGCGCCAGCAGCTTGTCTAGCGGGAGAGGCTACGAGCAGTACTTC.